The 19 T cell receptor beta chains reported below all come from one sample, sequenced in a study of CD8+ T cells in alopecia areata (dated by TCRdb to the late 2010s). Libraries were made using the immunoSEQ multiplex PCR assay. To provide template for TCR sequencing, every sample had RNA extracted and reverse transcribed into cDNA. TCRdb limited this immuneACCESS table to in-frame rearrangements with V and J called. A share of clones is missing; checked studies link under half to unresolved V genes, and the rest is unexplained. The sample contains some 150,000 clones, about 67% of them found a single time. 10% to 12% of the sample lies in the top ten. Explained via the paper, the time point label denotes: baseline before oral tofacitinib. This material consisted of CD8+ T cells sorted from blood, taken at week 0. The receptors stem from a human donor with alopecia areata.

V gene TRBV27 combines with J gene TRBJ2-7, with 11 positions matching TRBD2. This CDR3 spans 15 amino acids. V lost 5 bases and J lost 2; bases outside the gene matches: 5. Per the germline V gene, CDR1 is MNHEY and CDR2 is SMNVEV (reference sequence). The CDR3 sequence: CASSETSGVPYEQYF. CDR3 sequence (DNA): TGTGCCAGCAGTGAGACTAGCGGGGTCCCCTACGAGCAGTACTTC.

The J gene is TRBJ2-1, the V gene TRBV29-1; the match to TRBD1 covers 8 bases. V trimming: 6 bases; J trimming: 7 bases; junction bases outside the gene matches: 11. CDR1 and CDR2 (germline): SQVTM, ANQGSEA. This CDR3 spans 14 amino acids. Here the CDR3 reads CSVARTGYINEQFF. CDR3 DNA sequence: TGCAGCGTCGCTAGGACAGGGTATATTAATGAGCAGTTCTTC.

V gene TRBV6-6 combines with J gene TRBJ1-2; no firm D call. The V end was cut by 11 bases, the J end by 0 bases, with 16 bases between. The CDR3 is made up of 14 amino acids. Per germline, CDR1 MNHNY and CDR2 SVGAGI (reference sequence). For the CDR3, the DNA is TGTGCCTGCTCTCCTGCCTACACTAACTATGGCTACACCTTC. It encodes CACSPAYTNYGYTF.

V usage is TRBV7-2 and J usage is TRBJ2-3, with D perhaps assigned TRBD1 or TRBD2 (5 bases each). Trimming cost V 10 bases and J 1 base, with 12 bases left between them. CDR3 size: 13 residues. Germline-derived CDR1 and CDR2 are SGHTA and FQGNSA. DNA of the CDR3: TGTGCCACTCGGGGCCGGGGCACAGATACGCAGTATTTT. Its translation: CATRGRGTDTQYF.

The V gene is TRBV14, the J gene TRBJ2-2, with 9 bases fitting TRBD1. This CDR3 has 14 amino acids. Germline values: CDR1 SGHDN, CDR2 FVKESK. J was trimmed by 4 bases and V by 9 bases; bases with no gene match: 6. The DNA for the CDR3 is TGTGCCAGTACCGGGACAGGGAGCACCGGGGAGCTGTTTTTT. It yields the protein CASTGTGSTGELFF.

The gene calls are TRBV6-5 and TRBJ2-5; maybe TRBD1 (5 bases). The V gene's germline CDR1 is MNHEY and CDR2 SVGAGI. The V gene lost 0 bases and the J gene lost 2 bases, with 13 bases spanning the gap. CDR3 length equals 16 residues. CDR3 protein: CASSYSGQGAQETQYF. CDR3 coding DNA: TGTGCCAGCAGTTACTCGGGGCAGGGTGCGCAAGAGACCCAGTACTTC.

This chain uses TRBV7-9 with TRBJ1-5, with TRBD1 as a possible D gene (5 bases). This CDR3 is built from 15 residues. CDR1 and CDR2 (germline): SEHNR, FQNEAQ (reference sequence). With 5 bases removed from V and 5 bases from J, the gap between germline ends came to 16 bases. This chain's CDR3 is CASSPPGPTDQPQHF. CDR3 nucleotide sequence: TGTGCCAGCAGCCCCCCCGGCCCGACAGATCAGCCCCAGCATTTT.

This rearrangement joins TRBV11-3 to TRBJ1-1; D uncertain. Germline loops: CDR1 SGHNT, CDR2 YENEEA. The CDR3 has 11 amino acids. Trimming shortened V by 1 base and J by 8 bases, and 5 bases separated the two germline ends. CDR3 sequence (DNA): TGTGCCAGCAGCTTAGGGCCAGAAGCTTTCTTT. It specifies CASSLGPEAFF.

This chain joins TRBV10-3 and TRBJ2-1, with D perhaps TRBD2 (6 bases). The germline V gene has CDR1 ENHRY and CDR2 SYGVKD. The CDR3 extends over 15 amino acids. With 0 bases removed from V and 5 bases from J, the gap between germline ends came to 11 bases. CDR3 loop: CAISESNRRDNEQFF. The CDR3, as DNA: TGTGCCATCAGTGAGTCCAATCGGAGGGACAATGAGCAGTTCTTC.

This clone was counted once. Written as DNA, the CDR3 is TGTGCCAGCAGCAGACCACAGGGGGCGAAGGCAAAACTGTTTTTT. The encoded protein is CASSRPQGAKAKLFF. The J gene is TRBJ1-4, the V gene TRBV7-2; 9 bases match TRBD1. Germline assignment: CDR1 SGHTA and CDR2 FQGNSA. V shed 5 bases, J shed 10 bases, and the junction held 11 bases outside the gene matches. This CDR3 comprises 15 residues.

This rearrangement joins TRBV5-1 to TRBJ2-1; no definite D call. V was clipped by 3 bases and J by 10 bases, with 8 bases between them. The germline gives CDR1 SGHRS, CDR2 YFSETQ. The CDR3 runs 11 residues. The CDR3: CASSSTGEQFF. CDR3 DNA: TGCGCCAGCAGCTCCACCGGGGAGCAGTTCTTC.

The chain couples TRBV14 to TRBJ2-7; weak D call: TRBD1 (5 bases). The V gene lost 0 bases and the J gene lost 3 bases, with 15 bases spanning the gap. Germline lookup yields CDR1 SGHDN and CDR2 FVKESK. The CDR3 totals 16 residues. This CDR3 reads CASSQDPGPGHYEQYF. The CDR3 DNA follows: TGTGCCAGCAGCCAAGATCCGGGCCCAGGACACTACGAGCAGTACTTC.

The rearrangement links TRBV27 to TRBJ1-5, with 8 bases fitting TRBD1. The CDR3 spans 13 residues. The V segment lost 2 bases and the J segment 6 bases; nucleotides outside the gene matches: 0. Per the germline V gene, CDR1 is MNHEY and CDR2 is SMNVEV (reference sequence). CDR3 amino acids: CASSLGTGQPQHF. CDR3 coding DNA: TGTGCCAGCAGTTTAGGGACAGGTCAGCCCCAGCATTTT.

The V call is TRBV19, the J call TRBJ1-5; TRBD1 is a possible D gene (5 bases). Per germline, CDR1 LNHDA and CDR2 SQIVND (reference sequence). Trimming shortened V by 1 base and J by 6 bases, and 16 bases separated the two germline ends. This CDR3 is built from 16 residues. Here the CDR3 reads CASSIGGRELGQPQHF. The CDR3 nucleotides are TGTGCCAGTAGTATAGGGGGCAGGGAGCTGGGTCAGCCCCAGCATTTT.

This clone was seen a handful of times. The chain links TRBV13 to TRBJ1-2; D remains unclear. The CDR3 runs 16 residues. Per germline, CDR1 PRHDT and CDR2 FYEKMQ (reference sequence). V lost 0 bases and J lost 5, with 16 bases in between. CDR3 sequence (DNA): TGTGCCAGCAGCTTAGGGGAAAGCTCACTTAAATATGGCTACACCTTC. Translation: CASSLGESSLKYGYTF.

The rearrangement uses TRBV5-1 and TRBJ1-1; D call uncertain. Germline V gene lookup returns CDR1 SGHRS and CDR2 YFSETQ. V was clipped by 5 bases and J by 3 bases, with 8 bases between them. CDR3 length equals 12 residues. For the CDR3, the DNA is TGCGCCAGCAGTAAAGGAGACACTGAAGCTTTCTTT. The encoded protein is CASSKGDTEAFF.

The J gene is TRBJ2-6, the V gene TRBV19, with a possible D match to TRBD1 (6 bases). This CDR3 has 16 residues. Germline V gene lookup returns CDR1 LNHDA and CDR2 SQIVND (reference sequence). Between the trimmed V and J ends, which lost 6 bases and 0 bases, there was a span of 12 bases. Here the CDR3 DNA reads TGTGCCAGTAGGGGCAGGGGTCCCTCTGGGGCCAACGTCCTGACTTTC. Translated: CASRGRGPSGANVLTF.

The sample holds one count of this clone. The gene calls are TRBV5-6 and TRBJ1-2; D remains ambiguous. V lost 5 bases and J 7 bases, leaving 15 bases between the germline ends. Germline V gives CDR1 SGHDT, CDR2 YYEEEE. The CDR3 is made up of 13 amino acids. DNA of the CDR3: TGTGCCAGCAGGCGAGATCTCGCGTTTGGCTACACCTTC. This encodes CASRRDLAFGYTF.

This chain uses TRBV13 with TRBJ2-5; D may be TRBD1 (5 bases). The CDR3 has 12 residues. The V gene lost 8 bases and the J gene lost 3 bases, with 10 bases spanning the gap. CDR1 is PRHDT, CDR2 FYEKMQ, per germline (reference sequence). This CDR3 is CASGHEEETQYF. The CDR3 DNA follows: TGTGCCAGCGGACACGAAGAAGAGACCCAGTACTTC.